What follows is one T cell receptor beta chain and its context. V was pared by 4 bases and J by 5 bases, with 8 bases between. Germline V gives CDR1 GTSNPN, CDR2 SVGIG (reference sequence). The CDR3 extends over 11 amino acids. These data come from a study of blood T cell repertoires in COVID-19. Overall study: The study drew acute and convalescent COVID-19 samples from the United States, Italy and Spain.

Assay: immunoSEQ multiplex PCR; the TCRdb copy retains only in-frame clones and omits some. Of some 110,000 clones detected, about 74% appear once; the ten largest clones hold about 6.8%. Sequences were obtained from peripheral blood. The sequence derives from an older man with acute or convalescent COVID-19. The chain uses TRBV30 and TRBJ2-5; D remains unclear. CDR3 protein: CAWTRWETQYF. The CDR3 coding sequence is TGTGCCTGGACCAGATGGGAGACCCAGTACTTC. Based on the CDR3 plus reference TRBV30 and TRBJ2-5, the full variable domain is SQTIHQWPATLVQPVGSPLSLECTVEGTSNPNLYWYRQAAGRGLQLLFYSVGIGQISSEVPQNLSASRPQDRQFILSSKKLLLSDSGFYLCAWTRWETQYFGPGTRLLVL.